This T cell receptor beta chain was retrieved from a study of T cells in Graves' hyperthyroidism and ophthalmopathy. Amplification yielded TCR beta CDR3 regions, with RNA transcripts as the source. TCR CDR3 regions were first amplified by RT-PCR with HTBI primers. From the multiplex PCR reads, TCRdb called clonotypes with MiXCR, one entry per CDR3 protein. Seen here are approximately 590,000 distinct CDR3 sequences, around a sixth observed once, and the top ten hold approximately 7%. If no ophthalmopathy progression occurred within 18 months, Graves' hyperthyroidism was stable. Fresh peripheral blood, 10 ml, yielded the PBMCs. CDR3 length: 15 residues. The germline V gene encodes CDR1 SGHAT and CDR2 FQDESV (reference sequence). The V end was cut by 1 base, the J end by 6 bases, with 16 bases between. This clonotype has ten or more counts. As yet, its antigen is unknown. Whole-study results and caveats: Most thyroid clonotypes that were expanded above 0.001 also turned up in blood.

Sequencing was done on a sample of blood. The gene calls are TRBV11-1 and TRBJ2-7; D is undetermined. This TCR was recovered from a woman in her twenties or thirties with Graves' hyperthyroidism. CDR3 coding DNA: TGTGCCAGCAGCTTAGACTTGACCCCTGTGGGCGAGCAGTACTTC. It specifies CASSLDLTPVGEQYF.